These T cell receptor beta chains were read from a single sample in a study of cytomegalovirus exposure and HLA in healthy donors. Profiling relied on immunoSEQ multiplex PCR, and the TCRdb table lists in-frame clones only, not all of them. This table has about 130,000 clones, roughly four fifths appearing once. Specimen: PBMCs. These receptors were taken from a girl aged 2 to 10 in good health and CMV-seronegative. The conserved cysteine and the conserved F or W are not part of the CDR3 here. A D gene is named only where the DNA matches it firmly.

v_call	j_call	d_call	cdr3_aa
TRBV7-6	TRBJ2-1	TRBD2	ASSLGFGSGSSYNEQF
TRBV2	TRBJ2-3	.	ASSDELRSTASTDTQY
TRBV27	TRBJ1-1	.	ASSRGEDTEAF
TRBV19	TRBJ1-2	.	ASSITDLYGYT
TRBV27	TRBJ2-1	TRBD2	ASSQMTSGYNEQF
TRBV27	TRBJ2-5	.	ASRATLQETQY
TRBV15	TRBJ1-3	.	ATSRERRGGNTIY
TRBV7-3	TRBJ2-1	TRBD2	ASSLTGGQRGNEQF
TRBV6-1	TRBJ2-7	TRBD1	ASSGGQEYEQY
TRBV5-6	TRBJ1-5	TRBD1	ASNLRATGAQPQH
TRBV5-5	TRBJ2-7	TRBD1	ASSGDSDIYYEQY
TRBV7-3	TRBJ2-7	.	ASSLLPGSGEQY
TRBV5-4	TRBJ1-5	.	ASSLPAGGWQPQH
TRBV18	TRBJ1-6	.	ASSPLPVDSPLH
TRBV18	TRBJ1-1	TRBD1	ASSDRDLGGTEAF
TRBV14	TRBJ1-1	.	ASSTQGATEAF
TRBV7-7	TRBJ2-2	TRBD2	VLAGESTGELF
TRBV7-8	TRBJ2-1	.	ASSPLPALASDEQF
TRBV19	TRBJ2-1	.	ASSISTRRRHNEQF
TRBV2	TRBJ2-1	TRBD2	ASSERTSGGINEQF
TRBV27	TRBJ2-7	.	ASSPRYEQY
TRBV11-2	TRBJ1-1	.	ASSFGLNTEAF
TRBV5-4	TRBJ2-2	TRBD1	ASSWGQGVTGELF
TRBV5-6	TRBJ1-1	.	ASSFLSGAMNTEAF
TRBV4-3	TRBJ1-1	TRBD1	ASSQESDRGGTEAF
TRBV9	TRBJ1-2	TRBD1	ASSSDRGYYGYT
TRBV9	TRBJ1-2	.	ASSVGQANGYT
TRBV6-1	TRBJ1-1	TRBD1	ASRDRGPTEAF
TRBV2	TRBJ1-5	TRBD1	ATTDREDQPQH
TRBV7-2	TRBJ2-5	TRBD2	ASSLGSSGGQETQY
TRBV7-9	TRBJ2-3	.	ASSSDWTSTDTQY
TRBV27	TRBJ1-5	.	ASSPRGLQSNQPQH